Listed here are 28 T cell receptor beta chains from one sample, sequenced in a study of blood T cell repertoires in COVID-19. Measured with immunoSEQ multiplex PCR; TCRdb has only the in-frame clones, and not every one. This sample yields over 150,000 clones, of which more than 85% are seen a single time; 0.55% to 0.6% belongs to the top ten. Sequencing was carried out using peripheral blood. These receptors came from a man aged 60-69 years with COVID-19, enrolled during active disease.

The J gene is TRBJ2-7, the V gene TRBV2; 7 bases map to TRBD1. This CDR3 has 14 amino acids. CDR1 is SNHLY and CDR2 is FYNNEI in the germline V gene. V was pared by 4 bases and J by 1 base, with 4 bases of the junction left unmatched. CDR3 protein: CASSATGASYEQYF. The CDR3 coding sequence is TGTGCCAGCAGTGCCACAGGGGCATCCTACGAGCAGTACTTC.

The chain employs TRBV6-5 and TRBJ1-3; TRBD1 agrees at 7 bases. The germline gives CDR1 MNHEY, CDR2 SVGAGI. The CDR3 has 15 amino acids. The V and J ends lost 4 bases and 8 bases, in that order; junction bases with no gene match: 11. This CDR3 is CASSSSGTALHTIYF. For the CDR3, the DNA is TGTGCCAGCAGTTCGTCCGGGACAGCACTACACACCATATATTTT.

The chain carries TRBV6-5 and TRBJ2-1; 12 positions agree with TRBD2. CDR3 length: 14 amino acids. V trimming: 5 bases; J trimming: 12 bases; junction bases outside the gene matches: 8. CDR1 is MNHEY and CDR2 is SVGAGI in the germline V gene. CDR3 DNA: TGTGCCAGCAGTATGGCTAGCGGGGGGGCCCGGCAGTTCTTC. Its translation is CASSMASGGARQFF.

This chain joins TRBV7-8 and TRBJ2-1; 7 bases fit TRBD1. The CDR3 has 12 amino acids. Trimming took 3 bases from V and 12 from J; bases not matched to a gene: 5. The germline V gene has CDR1 SGHVS and CDR2 FQNEAQ. Here the CDR3 DNA reads TGTGCCAGCAGCTTCGACAGGGCTTGGCAGTTCTTC. This sequence encodes CASSFDRAWQFF.

This clone was observed a few times. The chain combines TRBV6-2 or TRBV6-3 with TRBJ1-5; perhaps TRBD1 as D (6 bases). V gave up 4 bases and J gave up 3 bases, with 22 bases separating them. The CDR3 loop spans 18 amino acids. The germline V gene has CDR1 MNHEY and CDR2 SVGEGT. The CDR3: CASSFNRDKGESNQPQHF. The DNA for the CDR3 is TGTGCCAGCAGTTTTAACCGGGACAAGGGTGAATCCAATCAGCCCCAGCATTTT.

This rearrangement joins TRBV6-5 to TRBJ1-1; TRBD1 is a possible D gene (6 bases). This CDR3 has 14 amino acids. V was pared by 2 bases and J by 4 bases, with 11 bases between. CDR1 and CDR2 from the germline V gene are MNHEY and SVGAGI. CDR3 in amino acids: CASSYAQGGTEAFF. In DNA form, the CDR3 reads TGTGCCAGCAGTTACGCACAGGGTGGCACTGAAGCTTTCTTT.

The V gene is TRBV24-1, the J gene TRBJ2-3; a weak D match, TRBD2 (6 bases). Germline V gene lookup returns CDR1 KGHDR and CDR2 SFDVKD. The CDR3 totals 16 residues. Trimming shortened V by 1 base and J by 1 base, and 11 bases separated the two germline ends. DNA for the CDR3: TGTGCCACCAGTGATTTTAGTAGCGGACGCACAGATACGCAGTATTTT. Translated: CATSDFSSGRTDTQYF.

The chain links TRBV28 to TRBJ2-3; 9 nucleotides agree with TRBD2. V dropped 5 bases and J dropped 1; count of bases not matched to a gene: 4. This CDR3 spans 15 amino acids. Germline CDR1 and CDR2: MDHEN and SYDVKM. The CDR3 here is CASSAGGPGTDTQYF. The CDR3 nucleotides are TGTGCCAGCAGTGCGGGGGGGCCTGGCACAGATACGCAGTATTTT.

The chain carries TRBV29-1 and TRBJ2-5; TRBD1 matches at 8 bases. The CDR3 totals 16 residues. The V gene's germline CDR1 is SQVTM and CDR2 ANQGSEA. V was pared by 4 bases and J by 2 bases, with 12 bases of the junction left unmatched. The CDR3 region has the DNA TGCAGCGTTGTTAACGGAGGGACAGGATTACAAGAGACCCAGTACTTC. It codes for CSVVNGGTGLQETQYF.

The V call is TRBV9, the J call TRBJ2-3; D is perhaps TRBD1 (5 bases). The CDR3 is 13 residues long. Germline V CDR1 and CDR2: SGDLS, YYNGEE. The V and J ends lost 2 bases and 6 bases respectively, with 10 bases between them. For the CDR3, the DNA is TGTGCCAGCAGCGTGGACAAGTTGGATACGCAGTATTTT. It specifies CASSVDKLDTQYF. Full variable domain (rest looked up from reference TRBV9 and TRBJ2-3): DSGVTQTPKHLITATGQRVTLRCSPRSGDLSVYWYQQSLDQGLQFLIQYYNGEERAKGNILERFSAQQFPDLHSELNLSSLELGDSALYFCASSVDKLDTQYFGPGTRLTVL.

Comment on this clone: This specimen includes other DNA sequences encoding the same CDR3. The chain links TRBV28 to TRBJ2-7; TRBD1 matches 9 bases. Germline V gene lookup returns CDR1 MDHEN and CDR2 SYDVKM. This CDR3 region has 15 residues. V gave up 1 base and J gave up 3 bases; unmatched junction bases: 4. CDR3 sequence (DNA): TGTGCCAGCAGTTTATCTGGGACAGGGTACTACGAGCAGTACTTC. As protein: CASSLSGTGYYEQYF.

The CDR3 protein is CASSKTSGSYEQFF. In DNA form, the CDR3 reads TGTGCCAGCAGCAAGACTAGCGGGAGTTATGAGCAGTTCTTC. The genes are TRBV7-2 and TRBJ2-1, with TRBD2 matching over 12 bases. Germline assignment: CDR1 SGHTA and CDR2 FQGNSA. The CDR3 consists of 14 residues. The ends lost 5 bases at V and 8 bases at J; junction bases unmatched: 4. Together with reference TRBV7-2 and TRBJ2-1, the CDR3 gives the full variable domain: GAGVSQSPSNKVTEKGKDVELRCDPISGHTALYWYRQSLGQGLEFLIYFQGNSAPDKSGLPSDRFSAERTGGSVSTLTIQRTQQEDSAVYLCASSKTSGSYEQFFGPGTRLTVL.

V is TRBV4-3 and J is TRBJ1-2, with D possibly matching TRBD1 (5 bases). The CDR3 loop spans 16 amino acids. V lost 0 bases and J 8 bases, leaving 19 bases between the germline ends. Germline V gene sequence: CDR1 LGHNA, CDR2 YSLEER. CDR3 in amino acids: CASSQDAGEGGLGYTF. In DNA, the CDR3 is TGCGCCAGCAGCCAAGATGCGGGGGAAGGAGGTCTCGGCTACACCTTC.

This chain connects TRBV5-8 to TRBJ1-5; tentative D call: TRBD1 (6 bases). Germline V CDR1 and CDR2: SGHTS, YDEGEE. The CDR3 length is 14 residues. Trimming pared 4 bases from V and 3 bases from J, leaving 11 bases between. The CDR3 coding sequence is TGTGCCAGCAGCATACAGGGTTCCAATCAGCCCCAGCATTTT. This sequence encodes CASSIQGSNQPQHF. The full variable domain, in which reference TRBV5-8 and TRBJ1-5 provide the parts outside the CDR3, is EAGVTQSPTHLIKTRGQQATLRCSPISGHTSVYWYQQALGLGLQFLLWYDEGEERNRGNFPPRFSGRQFPNYSSELNVNALELEDSALYLCASSIQGSNQPQHFGDGTRLSIL.

This sequence joins TRBV7-3 and TRBJ2-1; 9 bases are shared with TRBD1. Germline assignment: CDR1 SGHTA and CDR2 FQGTGA. The CDR3 totals 14 residues. Unmatched junction bases numbered 9, after V lost 5 bases and J lost 10 bases. CDR3 sequence reads: CASSSEQGAGEQFF. The CDR3 DNA reads TGTGCCAGCAGCAGTGAACAGGGGGCGGGAGAGCAGTTCTTC.

This chain links TRBV6-5 with TRBJ1-6; 9 bases are a match to TRBD1. With V trimmed by 7 bases and J by 2 bases, 3 bases remained unmatched. The germline gives CDR1 MNHEY, CDR2 SVGAGI. CDR3 length equals 15 residues. The DNA for the CDR3 is TGTGCCAGCAAACAGGGGGCAACCTATAATTCACCCCTCCACTTT. Protein: CASKQGATYNSPLHF.

The chain couples TRBV19 to TRBJ2-2; D might be TRBD1 (6 bases). Germline-derived CDR1 and CDR2 are LNHDA and SQIVND (reference sequence). Trimming left V 7 bases short and J 6 bases short, with 18 bases between. The CDR3 sequence is 15 residues long. The CDR3 sequence is CASNPQAGAAGELFF. The CDR3 DNA sequence: TGTGCCAGTAACCCCCAGGCAGGGGCGGCCGGGGAGCTGTTTTTT.

The J gene is TRBJ2-7, the V gene TRBV21-1; TRBD1 is taken as the D call from the table, unchecked against the DNA. TRBV21-1 is given as a pseudogene. There are 16 residues in the CDR3. The CDR3 loop reads CASSKGRGGDPYEQYF. The CDR3 DNA follows: TGTGCCAGCAGCAAAGGAAGAGGGGGCGATCCCTACGAGCAGTACTTC.

The V call is TRBV27, the J call TRBJ1-5, with D unclear. V was clipped by 3 bases and J by 5 bases, with 8 bases between them. Germline CDR1 reads MNHEY; CDR2 reads SMNVEV (reference sequence). The CDR3 is 13 amino acids. The DNA for the CDR3 is TGTGCCAGCAGTTTTGGCGGCTATCAGCCCCAGCATTTT. As protein: CASSFGGYQPQHF.

This chain uses TRBV4-3 with TRBJ1-5; D call uncertain. With 2 bases removed from V and 6 bases from J, the gap between germline ends came to 8 bases. CDR1 is LGHNA, CDR2 YSLEER, per germline. The CDR3 is 13 residues long. CDR3 DNA sequence: TGCGCCAGCAGCCAAACATTGTCTCAGCCCCAGCATTTT. Amino acids: CASSQTLSQPQHF.

The rearrangement joins TRBV6-5 to TRBJ2-7; TRBD1 agrees at 7 bases. CDR3 size: 13 residues. Germline CDR1 MNHEY, CDR2 SVGAGI. V trimming: 6 bases; J trimming: 4 bases; junction bases outside the gene matches: 6. The CDR3 protein is CASSAGTEYEQYF. The CDR3 DNA reads TGTGCCAGCAGCGCCGGGACAGAATACGAGCAGTACTTC.

This rearrangement joins TRBV5-4 to TRBJ2-7, with 9 bases matching TRBD1. CDR3 length: 15 amino acids. Germline V lookup: CDR1 SGHNT, CDR2 YYREEE (reference sequence). The junction had 9 bases not matched to a gene; V was cut back by 4 bases and J by 4 bases. The CDR3 region is CASSESQGALYEQYF. Here the CDR3 DNA reads TGTGCCAGCAGCGAATCACAGGGGGCGCTGTACGAGCAGTACTTC.

This clone appeared once. The gene calls are TRBV24-1 and TRBJ1-1; no definite D call. Looked up from germline, CDR1 is KGHDR and CDR2 is SFDVKD. The CDR3 is made up of 11 amino acids. Trimming left V 10 bases short and J 1 base short, with 6 bases between. The CDR3 loop reads CATRQNTEAFF. The CDR3 DNA reads TGTGCCACACGACAGAACACTGAAGCTTTCTTT.

This clone was detected a few times. The chain joins TRBV19 to TRBJ1-5, with D perhaps TRBD1 (6 bases). CDR3 size: 14 residues. Deletions cut 7 bases from V and 4 bases from J, with 14 bases between. Germline V gene sequence: CDR1 LNHDA, CDR2 SQIVND (reference sequence). As DNA, the CDR3 is TGTGCCAGTAAAGCTGGGGGCTATAATCAGCCCCAGCATTTT. Amino acids: CASKAGGYNQPQHF.

The V gene is TRBV6-2 or TRBV6-3, the J gene TRBJ1-3, with a weak D call TRBD1 (5 bases). V shed 5 bases and J shed 0 bases, with 11 bases lying between them. The CDR3 covers 15 residues. Looked up from germline, CDR1 is MNHEY and CDR2 is SVGEGT. In DNA form, the CDR3 reads TGTGCCAGCAGTCCGACAGCTTTCTCTGGAAACACCATATATTTT. It encodes CASSPTAFSGNTIYF.

CDR3 protein: CASRGQNTEAFF. CDR3 DNA sequence: TGTGCCAGCCGGGGACAGAACACTGAAGCTTTCTTT. This rearrangement joins TRBV9 to TRBJ1-1, with D maybe TRBD1 (6 bases). Trimming removed 7 bases from V and 1 base from J, with 8 bases in between. The CDR3 has 12 amino acids. Germline V gene data show CDR1 as SGDLS and CDR2 as YYNGEE.

This chain links TRBV7-9 with TRBJ2-1; TRBD2 matches 9 bases. The V gene's germline CDR1 is SEHNR and CDR2 FQNEAQ (reference sequence). The J segment lost 6 bases and the V segment lost 5 bases, leaving 11 bases of the junction unmatched. The CDR3 contains 16 residues. Written as DNA, the CDR3 is TGTGCCAGCAGCAGTCGTAGCGGGAGTGGGGGCAATGAGCAGTTCTTC. The encoded protein is CASSSRSGSGGNEQFF.

This chain joins TRBV2 and TRBJ2-5; a possible D gene is TRBD2 (6 bases). Germline lookup yields CDR1 SNHLY and CDR2 FYNNEI. There are 12 residues in the CDR3. V dropped 0 bases and J dropped 7 bases, with 6 bases sitting between them. The CDR3, as DNA: TGTGCCAGCAGTGAAGCCGGGGGGACCCAGTACTTC. This translates into CASSEAGGTQYF. Full variable domain (remainder filled in from reference TRBV2 and TRBJ2-5): EPEVTQTPSHQVTQMGQEVILRCVPISNHLYFYWYRQILGQKVEFLVSFYNNEISEKSEIFDDQFSVERPDGSNFTLKIRSTKLEDSAMYFCASSEAGGTQYFGPGTRLLVL.